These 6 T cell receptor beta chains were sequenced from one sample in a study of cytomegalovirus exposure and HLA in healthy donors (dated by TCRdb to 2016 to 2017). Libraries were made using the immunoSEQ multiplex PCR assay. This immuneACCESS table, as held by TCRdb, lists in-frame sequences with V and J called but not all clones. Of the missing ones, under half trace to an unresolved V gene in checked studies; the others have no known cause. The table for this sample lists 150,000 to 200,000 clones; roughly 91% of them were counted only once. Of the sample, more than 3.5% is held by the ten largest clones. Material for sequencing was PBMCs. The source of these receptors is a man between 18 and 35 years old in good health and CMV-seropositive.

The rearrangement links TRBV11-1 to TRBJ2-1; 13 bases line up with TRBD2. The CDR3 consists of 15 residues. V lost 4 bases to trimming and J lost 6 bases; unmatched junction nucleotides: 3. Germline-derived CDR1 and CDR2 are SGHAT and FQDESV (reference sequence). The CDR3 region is CASSSGTSGTNEQFF. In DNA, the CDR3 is TGTGCCAGCAGCTCCGGGACTAGCGGGACCAATGAGCAGTTCTTC.

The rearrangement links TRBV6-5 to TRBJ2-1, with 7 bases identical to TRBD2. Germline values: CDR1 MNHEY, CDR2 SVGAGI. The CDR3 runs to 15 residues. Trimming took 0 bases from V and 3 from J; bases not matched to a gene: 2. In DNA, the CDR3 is TGTGCCAGCAGTTACTCGGCGGGAGACTACAATGAGCAGTTCTTC. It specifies CASSYSAGDYNEQFF.

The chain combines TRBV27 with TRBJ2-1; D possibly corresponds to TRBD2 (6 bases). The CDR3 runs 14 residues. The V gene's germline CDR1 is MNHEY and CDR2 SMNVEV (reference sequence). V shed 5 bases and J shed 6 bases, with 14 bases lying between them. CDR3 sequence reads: CASSRGGSFNEQFF. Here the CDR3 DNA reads TGTGCCAGCAGTCGGGGAGGTTCGTTCAATGAGCAGTTCTTC.

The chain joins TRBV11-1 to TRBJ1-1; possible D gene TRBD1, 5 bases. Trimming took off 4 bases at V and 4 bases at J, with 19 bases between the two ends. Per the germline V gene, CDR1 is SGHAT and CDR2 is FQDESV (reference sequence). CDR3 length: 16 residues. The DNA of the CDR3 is TGTGCCAGCAGCTACCGGGGGATGGGTAGGGGCACTGAAGCTTTCTTT. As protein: CASSYRGMGRGTEAFF.

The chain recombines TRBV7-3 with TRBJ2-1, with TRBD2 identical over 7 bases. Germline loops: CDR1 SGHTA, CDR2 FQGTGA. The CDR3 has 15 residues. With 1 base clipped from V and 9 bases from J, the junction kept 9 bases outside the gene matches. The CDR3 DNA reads TGTGCCAGCAGCTTAATTGTGGGAGGGCCATCTGAGCAGTTCTTC. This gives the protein CASSLIVGGPSEQFF.

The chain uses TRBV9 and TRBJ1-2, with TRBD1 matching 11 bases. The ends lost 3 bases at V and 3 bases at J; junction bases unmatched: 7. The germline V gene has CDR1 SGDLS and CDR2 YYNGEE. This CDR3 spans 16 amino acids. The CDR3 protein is CASSEFGTGGDYGYTF. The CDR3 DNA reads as TGTGCCAGCAGCGAATTTGGGACAGGGGGGGACTATGGCTACACCTTC. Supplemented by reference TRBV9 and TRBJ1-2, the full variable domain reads DSGVTQTPKHLITATGQRVTLRCSPRSGDLSVYWYQQSLDQGLQFLIQYYNGEERAKGNILERFSAQQFPDLHSELNLSSLELGDSALYFCASSEFGTGGDYGYTFGSGTRLTVV.